The T cell receptor beta chain described here comes from a study of CD8+ T cells in alopecia areata. Study as a whole: After 6 to 18 months of tofacitinib, follow-up continued 6 months off drug.

Treatment meaning: oral pan-JAK inhibitor, 5-10 mg twice daily. Cell sorting was applied to PBMCs, and CD4+ and CD8+ T cells were collected. Sequencing templates came from extracted RNA that was reverse transcribed into cDNA. Produced via immunoSEQ multiplex PCR; TCRdb's table is partial and in-frame only. The sample includes some 130,000 clones, 45% to 65% of them seen just once. Findings and limits, study-wide: Just one nonresponder means the tie between baseline CD8+ expansion and response stays uncertain.

This clone showed up just once. Its antigen is unidentified. This receptor was obtained from a human donor with alopecia areata. The specimen comprised CD8+ T cells sorted from blood, sampled at week 4, from a patient treated with tofacitinib.

For the CDR3, the DNA is TGCAGTGCTATACCAGATACGCAGTATTTT. This gives the protein CSAIPDTQYF. The chain carries TRBV20-1 and TRBJ2-3; unclear D gene. The CDR3 has 10 residues. V lost 4 bases and J lost 4, with 3 bases in between. From germline, CDR1 is DFQATT and CDR2 SNEGSKA (reference sequence).